The source of this TCR beta chain is a study of spatial heterogeneity in lung cancer. Study-wide context: Follow-up PBMC samples were sequenced when available, at a median of approximately 23 months after resection. Detected sequences consistently included more beta-chain ones than alpha-chain ones. On average, each unique TCR and UMI combination appeared more than ten times in raw reads.

Overall study results and limits: Ubiquitous expanded tumor TCRs appeared in blood more at resection than follow-up.

CDR1 is ENHRY, CDR2 SYGVKD, per germline. After removal of 7 bases from V and 4 bases from J, the junction contained 7 bases not matched to a gene. The CDR3 sequence is 14 residues long. TCRdb reprocessed the 5' RACE reads with MiXCR, giving one entry per CDR3 protein. The data hold 49,000 or so distinct CDR3 sequences, with 12% observed a single time. Remarks on this clonotype: Its antigen is still unknown.

Time point indicated: blood at routine non-recurrence follow-up after resection. The sequencing used PBMCs, collected at follow-up. This TCR was recovered from a male donor with early-stage non-small cell lung cancer. The chain combines TRBV10-3 with TRBJ1-2, with 9 bases fitting TRBD1. CDR3 nucleotide sequence: TGTGCCATCACCCGGGACAGGGCTAGCTATGGCTACACCTTC. Translating gives CAITRDRASYGYTF.